The sequence of this TCR beta chain was determined in a study of blood T cell repertoires in COVID-19. In germline, CDR1 is SGHRS, CDR2 YFSETQ. The CDR3 has 13 amino acids. Trimming left V 0 bases short and J 5 bases short, with 8 bases between. The assay was immunoSEQ multiplex PCR, and TCRdb's table has in-frame clones only and misses some. The profile shows approximately 500,000 clones, 89% of them singletons. During active infection, Seattle patients enrolled and were then monitored through disease. The chain is built from TRBV5-1 and TRBJ2-5, with D unresolved. The clonotype originates from a man between 18 and 35 years old with COVID-19, enrolled during active disease. Sequencing was performed on peripheral blood. This chain's CDR3 is CASSLEARETQYF. The CDR3 DNA follows: TGCGCCAGCAGCTTGGAGGCGCGGGAGACCCAGTACTTC.